This T cell receptor (beta chain) appears in the sequencing data of a study of neurological immune-mediated disorders. V lost 2 bases to trimming and J lost 0 bases, with 5 bases between them. This CDR3 contains 15 residues. The V gene's germline CDR1 is MNHEY and CDR2 SVGAGI. Time point indicated: longitudinal time-point 1 (baseline). Unsorted libraries were derived from 2 million PBMCs stored at -80 C. The method for making cDNA was 5'RACE, and it used 10-nucleotide random UMIs. From 15-18 subjects, each sequencing run yielded over 180 million TCR-beta sequences. TCRdb used MiXCR to reprocess the 5' RACE reads, holding one entry per CDR3 protein. This sample has under 90,000 distinct CDR3 sequences, with 10% found just once.

What was sequenced was PBMCs. The V and J genes are TRBV6-5 and TRBJ2-6; D remains ambiguous. The receptor was derived from a man aged 30-40 years in good health. The CDR3 DNA reads TGTGCCAGCAGTTACGGCACCTCTGGGGCCAACGTCCTGACTTTC. As protein: CASSYGTSGANVLTF.